In its sample, the clone carrying this T cell receptor (beta chain) was seen once. The antigen remains unidentified. The data were taken from a study of CD8 T cells in Susac syndrome. The CDR3 has 16 residues. Germline assignment: CDR1 MNHEY and CDR2 SVGAGI. V was cut by 2 bases and J by 2 bases, with 14 bases left in between. With random hexamers, roughly 0.45 to 1 ug RNA was reverse transcribed. MiXCR, applied by TCRdb to the immunoSEQ multiplex PCR reads, yields one record per CDR3 protein. Of 150,000 to 200,000 distinct CDR3 sequences in the sample, nearly 97% are singletons; the top ten hold around 0.092%. Study-level results: In Susac syndrome, the CD4+ T cell repertoires did not show clonal expansion.

The chain has TRBV6-5 and TRBJ2-3; D remains ambiguous. The TCR was taken from a human donor with Susac syndrome. The sample was CD4+ T cells from PBMCs. CDR3 DNA: TGTGCCAGCAGTTACACCAAATTTGGCCTCACAGATACGCAGTATTTT. This translates into CASSYTKFGLTDTQYF.